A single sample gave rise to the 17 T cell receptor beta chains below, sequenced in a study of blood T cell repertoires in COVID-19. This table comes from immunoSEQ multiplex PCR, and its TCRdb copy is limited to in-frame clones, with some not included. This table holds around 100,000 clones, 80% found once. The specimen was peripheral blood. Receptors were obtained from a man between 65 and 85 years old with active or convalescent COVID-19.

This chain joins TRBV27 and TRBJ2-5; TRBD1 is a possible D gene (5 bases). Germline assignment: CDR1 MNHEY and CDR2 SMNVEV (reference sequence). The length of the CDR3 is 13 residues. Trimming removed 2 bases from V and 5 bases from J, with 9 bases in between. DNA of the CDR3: TGTGCCAGCAGTTTACATAGGGGTGAGACCCAGTACTTC. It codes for CASSLHRGETQYF.

CDR3 amino acids: CATRAGVGTGELFF. Here the CDR3 DNA reads TGTGCCACCAGAGCGGGAGTGGGCACCGGGGAGCTGTTTTTT. The chain recombines TRBV24-1 with TRBJ2-2; TRBD2 matches 8 bases. With 7 bases clipped from V and 4 bases from J, the junction kept 4 bases outside the gene matches. This CDR3 is 14 amino acids long. The V gene's germline CDR1 is KGHDR and CDR2 SFDVKD.

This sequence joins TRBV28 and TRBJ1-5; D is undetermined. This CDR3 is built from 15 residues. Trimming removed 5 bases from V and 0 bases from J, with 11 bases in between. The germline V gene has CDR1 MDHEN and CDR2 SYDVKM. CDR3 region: CASSPSSGSNQPQHF. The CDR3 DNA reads TGTGCCAGCAGTCCGTCAAGCGGTAGCAATCAGCCCCAGCATTTT. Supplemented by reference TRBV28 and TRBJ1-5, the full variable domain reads DVKVTQSSRYLVKRTGEKVFLECVQDMDHENMFWYRQDPGLGLRLIYFSYDVKMKEKGDIPEGYSVSREKKERFSLILESASTNQTSMYLCASSPSSGSNQPQHFGDGTRLSIL.

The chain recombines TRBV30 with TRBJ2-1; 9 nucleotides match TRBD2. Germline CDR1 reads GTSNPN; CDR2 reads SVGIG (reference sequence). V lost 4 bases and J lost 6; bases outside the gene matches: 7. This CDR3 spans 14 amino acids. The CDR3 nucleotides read TGTGCCTGGACCGTAGCGGGAGCGGTCAATGAGCAGTTCTTC. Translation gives CAWTVAGAVNEQFF.

Written as DNA, the CDR3 is TGTGCCAGCAGTGACGGGGGGGGCCCCTATGGCTACACCTTC. Translated, it gives CASSDGGGPYGYTF. The chain has TRBV6-1 and TRBJ1-2, with D tentatively TRBD1 (6 bases). Trimming took off 3 bases at V and 4 bases at J, with 12 bases between the two ends. The CDR3 runs to 14 residues. Germline V gene sequence: CDR1 MNHNS, CDR2 SASEGT.

The CDR3 loop reads CASSPRQINQPQHF. The DNA of the CDR3 is TGTGCCAGCAGTCCCCGACAGATCAATCAGCCCCAGCATTTT. The chain employs TRBV27 and TRBJ1-5; D is perhaps TRBD1 (5 bases). There are 14 residues in the CDR3. Germline CDR1 and CDR2: MNHEY and SMNVEV (reference sequence). V was cut by 5 bases and J by 3 bases, with 11 bases left in between.

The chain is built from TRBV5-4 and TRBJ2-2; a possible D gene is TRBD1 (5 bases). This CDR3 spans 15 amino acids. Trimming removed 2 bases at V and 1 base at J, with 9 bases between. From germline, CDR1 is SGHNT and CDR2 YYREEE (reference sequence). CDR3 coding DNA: TGTGCCAGCAGCTTCCCAGGGCTGAACACCGGGGAGCTGTTTTTT. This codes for CASSFPGLNTGELFF.

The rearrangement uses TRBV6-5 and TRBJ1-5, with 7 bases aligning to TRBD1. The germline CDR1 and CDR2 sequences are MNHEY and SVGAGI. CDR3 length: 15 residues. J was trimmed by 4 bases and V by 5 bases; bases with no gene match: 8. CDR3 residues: CASSTDRAWNQPQHF. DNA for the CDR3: TGTGCCAGCAGTACCGACAGGGCGTGGAATCAGCCCCAGCATTTT.

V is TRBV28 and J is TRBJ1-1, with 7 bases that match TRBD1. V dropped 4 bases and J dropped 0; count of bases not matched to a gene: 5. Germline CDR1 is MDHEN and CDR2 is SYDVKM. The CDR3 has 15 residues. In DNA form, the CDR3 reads TGTGCCAGCAGTTCCCCGACAGGGATGAACACTGAAGCTTTCTTT. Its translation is CASSSPTGMNTEAFF.

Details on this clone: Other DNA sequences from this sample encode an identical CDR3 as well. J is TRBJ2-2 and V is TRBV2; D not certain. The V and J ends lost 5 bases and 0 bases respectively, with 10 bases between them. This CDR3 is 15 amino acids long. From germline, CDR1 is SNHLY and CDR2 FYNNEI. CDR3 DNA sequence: TGTGCCAGCAGTCCCTTGGCCGCGAACACCGGGGAGCTGTTTTTT. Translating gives CASSPLAANTGELFF.

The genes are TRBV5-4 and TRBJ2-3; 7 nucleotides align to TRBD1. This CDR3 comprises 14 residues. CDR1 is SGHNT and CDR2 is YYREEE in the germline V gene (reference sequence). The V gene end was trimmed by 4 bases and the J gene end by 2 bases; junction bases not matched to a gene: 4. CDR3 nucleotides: TGTGCCAGCAGCCCGGGACAGCACACAGATACGCAGTATTTT. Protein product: CASSPGQHTDTQYF.

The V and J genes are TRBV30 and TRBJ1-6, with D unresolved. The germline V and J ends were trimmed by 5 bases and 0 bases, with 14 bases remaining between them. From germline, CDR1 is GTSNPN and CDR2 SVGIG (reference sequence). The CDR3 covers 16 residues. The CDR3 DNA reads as TGTGCCTGGTCATGGCGGGGTAGCTCCTATAATTCACCCCTCCACTTT. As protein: CAWSWRGSSYNSPLHF.

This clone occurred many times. For the CDR3, the DNA is TGTGCCAGCAGTGAAGCGGGGCAGGTTTCCTACGAGCAGTACTTC. As protein: CASSEAGQVSYEQYF. The chain carries TRBV6-1 and TRBJ2-7; perhaps TRBD1 as D (5 bases). Trimming cost V 0 bases and J 1 base, with 10 bases left between them. The germline CDR1 and CDR2 sequences are MNHNS and SASEGT. CDR3 size: 15 residues.

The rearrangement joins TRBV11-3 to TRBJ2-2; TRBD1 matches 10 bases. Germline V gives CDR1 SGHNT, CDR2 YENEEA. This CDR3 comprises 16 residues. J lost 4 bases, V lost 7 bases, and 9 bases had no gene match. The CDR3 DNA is TGTGCCAGCACTCCCGGGGGGACAGGGGTCACCGGGGAGCTGTTTTTT. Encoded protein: CASTPGGTGVTGELFF.

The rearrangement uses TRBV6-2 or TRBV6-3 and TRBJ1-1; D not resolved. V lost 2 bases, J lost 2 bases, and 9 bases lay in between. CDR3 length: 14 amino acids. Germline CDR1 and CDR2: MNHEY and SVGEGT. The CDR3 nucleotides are TGTGCCAGCAGTTACATCGGGGTAAACACTGAAGCTTTCTTT. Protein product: CASSYIGVNTEAFF.

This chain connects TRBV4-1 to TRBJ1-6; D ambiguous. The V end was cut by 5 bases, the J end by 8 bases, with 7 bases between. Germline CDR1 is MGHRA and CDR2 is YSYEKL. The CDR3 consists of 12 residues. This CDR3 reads CASSEAHSPLHF. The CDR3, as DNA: TGCGCCAGCAGCGAGGCCCATTCACCCCTCCACTTT.

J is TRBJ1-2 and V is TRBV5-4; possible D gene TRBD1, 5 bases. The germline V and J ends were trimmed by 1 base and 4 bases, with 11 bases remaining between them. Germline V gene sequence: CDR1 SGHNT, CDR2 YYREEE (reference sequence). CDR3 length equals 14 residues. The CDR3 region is CASSLKGNFYGYTF. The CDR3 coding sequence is TGTGCCAGCAGCTTGAAGGGGAATTTCTATGGCTACACCTTC.